Listed here is a single T cell receptor (beta chain). Its antigen is unidentified. Following extraction, RNA underwent reverse transcription to cDNA, which served as the sequencing template. Measured with immunoSEQ multiplex PCR; TCRdb has only the in-frame clones, and not every one. The repertoire holds fewer than 110,000 clones, with 55% to 75% as singletons. Germline V gives CDR1 MDHEN, CDR2 SYDVKM. Trimming stripped 3 bases from V and 2 bases from J, with 11 bases between. The CDR3 extends over 14 amino acids. Indicated treatment: oral pan-JAK inhibitor, 5-10 mg twice daily. Samples from alopecia areata patients were lesional scalp punch biopsies and peripheral blood. The sample is drawn from a study of CD8+ T cells in alopecia areata. Regarding the study as a whole: Numerous expanded lesional clones remained in scalp and blood during tofacitinib.

This specimen was CD8+ T cells sorted from blood, taken at approximately week 60, from a patient treated with tofacitinib. The sequence derives from a human donor with alopecia areata. The chain recombines TRBV28 with TRBJ2-7, with a possible D match to TRBD2 (5 bases). CDR3 residues: CASSFGIPTYEQYF. Here the CDR3 DNA reads TGTGCCAGCAGTTTCGGGATCCCAACCTACGAGCAGTACTTC.